The next 30 T cell receptor beta chains were all read from a single sample in a study of cytomegalovirus exposure and HLA in healthy donors. 60 Vbeta and 13 Jbeta primers were used in PCR. The protocol was immunoSEQ multiplex PCR, while the TCRdb copy is restricted to in-frame clones and leaves out a portion. The sample records around 110,000 clones, about 75% being singletons. Sequenced input: PBMCs. These receptors were taken from a male donor in good health and CMV-seropositive.

This chain connects TRBV4-2 to TRBJ1-1; D call uncertain. CDR1 is LGHNA, CDR2 YNFKEQ, per germline. CDR3 length: 14 amino acids. V lost 1 base, J lost 1 base, and 7 bases lay in between. This chain's CDR3 is CASSQAVRNTEAFF. In DNA form, the CDR3 reads TGTGCCAGCAGCCAAGCGGTTCGGAACACTGAAGCTTTCTTT.

This clone was observed a handful of times. This chain uses TRBV7-6 with TRBJ1-4, with D possibly TRBD1 on 6 matching bases. The V end lost 2 bases, the J end lost 5 bases, and 15 bases lay between the germline ends. Germline CDR1 reads SGHVS; CDR2 reads FNYEAQ. This CDR3 has 16 amino acids. CDR3 protein: CASSLYESQGNEKLFF. DNA for the CDR3: TGTGCCAGCAGCTTATATGAGAGCCAGGGGAATGAAAAACTGTTTTTT.

The J gene is TRBJ2-7, the V gene TRBV5-1; a possible D gene is TRBD1 (6 bases). V was trimmed by 2 bases and J by 0 bases, leaving 9 bases between them. This CDR3 is 14 amino acids long. Germline CDR1 and CDR2: SGHRS and YFSETQ. The chain's CDR3 is CASSFVRGSYEQYF. CDR3 coding DNA: TGCGCCAGCAGCTTTGTCAGGGGCTCCTACGAGCAGTACTTC.

Regarding this clone: Relative to the germline gene, one junction end is altered; a read error may explain this. The chain recombines TRBV19 with TRBJ1-1; a possible D gene is TRBD1 (6 bases). The CDR3 runs to 15 residues. Germline V gives CDR1 LNHDA, CDR2 SQIVND (reference sequence). The CDR3 spells CAGSKFPGGRTEAFF. The CDR3 coding sequence is TGTGCCGGTAGTAAATTTCCGGGGGGCCGCACTGAAGCTTTCTTT.

The CDR3, as DNA: TGCGCCAGCAGCCCCCCTACGAACACCGGGGAGCTGTTTTTT. Residues: CASSPPTNTGELFF. The chain couples TRBV4-1 to TRBJ2-2, with unresolved D. This CDR3 has 14 residues. The ends were cut back, 4 bases at V and 0 bases at J, with 6 bases in the middle. CDR1 MGHRA and CDR2 YSYEKL come from the germline V gene.

This clone appeared a few times. The rearrangement uses TRBV6-1 and TRBJ1-1; D is perhaps TRBD1 (6 bases). The CDR3 contains 13 residues. With 7 bases removed from V and 1 base from J, the gap between germline ends came to 10 bases. CDR1 and CDR2 (germline): MNHNS, SASEGT. In DNA form, the CDR3 reads TGTGCCAGCATCACCAGGGGGAACACTGAAGCTTTCTTT. Its protein product is CASITRGNTEAFF.

The chain joins TRBV7-6 to TRBJ1-3; possible D gene TRBD1, 6 bases. CDR1 and CDR2 from the germline V gene are SGHVS and FNYEAQ. The CDR3 totals 14 residues. V dropped 5 bases and J dropped 7 bases, with 15 bases sitting between them. The CDR3 loop reads CASSPTGKKNTIYF. The CDR3 bases are TGTGCCAGCAGCCCAACAGGGAAAAAGAACACCATATATTTT.

The rearrangement uses TRBV5-6 and TRBJ1-1; D unresolved. V lost 4 bases and J lost 4, with 17 bases in between. The CDR3 runs to 15 residues. The V gene's germline CDR1 is SGHDT and CDR2 YYEEEE. CDR3 coding DNA: TGTGCCAGCAGCCACGAGGGAAGACCATCCACTGAAGCTTTCTTT. This translates into CASSHEGRPSTEAFF.

J is TRBJ1-2 and V is TRBV29-1, with 9 bases lining up with TRBD1. The V gene end was trimmed by 1 base and the J gene end by 7 bases; junction bases not matched to a gene: 7. The CDR3 consists of 14 residues. Germline loops: CDR1 SQVTM, CDR2 ANQGSEA. The CDR3 DNA sequence: TGCAGCGTTGAAGTCGGACAGGGGTGGTTTGGCTACACCTTC. This translates into CSVEVGQGWFGYTF.

As DNA, the CDR3 is TGTGCCAGCAGCGCAACCTCCGGGACAGGGGGCGAAAAACTGTTTTTT. Protein sequence: CASSATSGTGGEKLFF. The chain carries TRBV9 and TRBJ1-4, with 12 bases identical to TRBD1. The germline CDR1 and CDR2 sequences are SGDLS and YYNGEE. With 3 bases clipped from V and 8 bases from J, the junction kept 8 bases outside the gene matches. The CDR3 spans 16 residues.

The chain joins TRBV5-1 to TRBJ2-2; TRBD2 agrees at 9 bases. Germline CDR1 reads SGHRS; CDR2 reads YFSETQ. The CDR3 is made up of 15 amino acids. Trimming at V came to 7 bases and at J to 4 bases, leaving 8 bases not matched to a gene. Written as DNA, the CDR3 is TGCGCCAGCTGTTTCCTAGCGGGGACCACCGGGGAGCTGTTTTTT. It is translated as CASCFLAGTTGELFF.

This chain uses TRBV27 with TRBJ1-5; TRBD1 matches 7 bases. J gave up 9 bases and V 5 bases, and 16 bases lay outside the gene matches. CDR1 is MNHEY, CDR2 SMNVEV, per germline (reference sequence). CDR3 length: 16 residues. In DNA, the CDR3 is TGTGCCAGCAGTCCGCGTGGGGGCAGGACAGGTATGCCCCAGCATTTT. Amino acid sequence: CASSPRGGRTGMPQHF.

The rearrangement links TRBV5-6 to TRBJ2-7, with 12 bases aligning to TRBD2. Per the germline V gene, CDR1 is SGHDT and CDR2 is YYEEEE. The CDR3 covers 15 residues. Trimming removed 2 bases from V and 2 bases from J; junction bases left unmatched: 2. CDR3 region: CASSLLAGGPYEQYF. The CDR3 bases are TGTGCCAGCAGCTTACTAGCGGGAGGCCCCTACGAGCAGTACTTC. The variable domain in full, completed from reference TRBV5-6 and TRBJ2-7, reads DAGVTQSPTHLIKTRGQQVTLRCSPKSGHDTVSWYQQALGQGPQFIFQYYEEEERQRGNFPDRFSGHQFPNYSSELNVNALLLGDSALYLCASSLLAGGPYEQYFGPGTRLTVT.

This clone appeared a few times. The gene calls are TRBV25-1 and TRBJ2-1; TRBD1 aligns across 9 bases. CDR3 length equals 17 residues. Germline V gene lookup returns CDR1 MGHDK and CDR2 SYGVNS. V gave up 3 bases and J gave up 6 bases; unmatched junction bases: 12. CDR3 DNA sequence: TGTGCCAGCAGTGATCACCGGGACAGGGAGCCCTCCAATGAGCAGTTCTTC. It codes for CASSDHRDREPSNEQFF.

The rearrangement uses TRBV6-6 and TRBJ1-6; the D gene is possibly TRBD1 (5 bases). Looked up from germline, CDR1 is MNHNY and CDR2 is SVGAGI (reference sequence). The ends were cut back, 6 bases at V and 8 bases at J, with 17 bases in the middle. This CDR3 contains 15 residues. The CDR3 nucleotides are TGTGCCAGCAGCCCGCATTTCGACAGCTATTCACCCCTCCACTTT. Amino acids: CASSPHFDSYSPLHF.

This chain's CDR3 is CASSMGQGPHNEQFF. DNA for the CDR3: TGTGCCAGTAGTATGGGGCAGGGGCCCCACAATGAGCAGTTCTTC. This chain connects TRBV19 to TRBJ2-1; maybe TRBD1 (6 bases). The CDR3 is 15 amino acids. The V end lost 3 bases, the J end lost 5 bases, and 14 bases lay between the germline ends. In germline, CDR1 is LNHDA, CDR2 SQIVND (reference sequence).

As DNA, the CDR3 is TGTGCCAGCAGCCCCCCTTTTAGAACTAGCGGTGCGTCCAATGAGCAGTTCTTC. As protein: CASSPPFRTSGASNEQFF. The V gene is TRBV7-9, the J gene TRBJ2-1; 8 nucleotides align to TRBD2. J gave up 6 bases and V 5 bases, and 18 bases lay outside the gene matches. Germline CDR1 SEHNR, CDR2 FQNEAQ (reference sequence). There are 18 residues in the CDR3.

DNA for the CDR3: TGTGCCAGTAGTTTAACCACCGGGGGAATAGAGACCCAGTACTTC. Its translation: CASSLTTGGIETQYF. This sequence joins TRBV19 and TRBJ2-5, with a weak D call TRBD2 (6 bases). The CDR3 length is 15 residues. In germline, CDR1 is LNHDA, CDR2 SQIVND (reference sequence). Trimming removed 5 bases at V and 4 bases at J, with 17 bases between. Together with reference TRBV19 and TRBJ2-5, the CDR3 gives the full variable domain: DGGITQSPKYLFRKEGQNVTLSCEQNLNHDAMYWYRQDPGQGLRLIYYSQIVNDFQKGDIAEGYSVSREKKESFPLTVTSAQKNPTAFYLCASSLTTGGIETQYFGPGTRLLVL.

The V and J genes are TRBV2 and TRBJ1-5; D possibly corresponds to TRBD1 (6 bases). The CDR3 has 15 residues. V lost 6 bases to trimming and J lost 3 bases, with 15 bases between them. Germline-derived CDR1 and CDR2 are SNHLY and FYNNEI. The CDR3 sequence is CASSKSDRNNQPQHF. In DNA, the CDR3 is TGTGCCAGCAGCAAAAGCGACAGGAACAATCAGCCCCAGCATTTT. Full variable domain (missing parts from reference TRBV2 and TRBJ1-5): EPEVTQTPSHQVTQMGQEVILRCVPISNHLYFYWYRQILGQKVEFLVSFYNNEISEKSEIFDDQFSVERPDGSNFTLKIRSTKLEDSAMYFCASSKSDRNNQPQHFGDGTRLSIL.

The chain joins TRBV6-5 to TRBJ2-1, with 9 bases matching TRBD1. This CDR3 comprises 15 residues. Germline CDR1 MNHEY, CDR2 SVGAGI. V lost 6 bases and J lost 10; bases outside the gene matches: 13. The CDR3: CASSWDRVRWGEQFF. The CDR3 DNA reads TGTGCCAGCAGCTGGGACAGGGTACGATGGGGAGAGCAGTTCTTC.

V gene TRBV28 combines with J gene TRBJ1-4; tentatively, D is TRBD1 (6 bases). Trimming removed 4 bases from V and 8 bases from J, with 23 bases in between. Germline assignment: CDR1 MDHEN and CDR2 SYDVKM. The CDR3 spans 17 residues. The CDR3 here is CASSWGLGGAVEEKLFF. The CDR3 DNA reads TGTGCCAGCAGTTGGGGGCTTGGCGGCGCTGTCGAGGAAAAACTGTTTTTT. Full variable domain (missing parts from reference TRBV28 and TRBJ1-4): DVKVTQSSRYLVKRTGEKVFLECVQDMDHENMFWYRQDPGLGLRLIYFSYDVKMKEKGDIPEGYSVSREKKERFSLILESASTNQTSMYLCASSWGLGGAVEEKLFFGSGTQLSVL.

The sample holds one count of this clone. This chain links TRBV5-1 with TRBJ1-2, with 12 bases lining up with TRBD1. The CDR3 has 15 amino acids. Looked up from germline, CDR1 is SGHRS and CDR2 is YFSETQ. Unmatched junction bases numbered 6, after V lost 3 bases and J lost 6 bases. CDR3 sequence reads: CASSSSGQGADGYTF. The CDR3 region has the DNA TGCGCCAGCAGCTCATCGGGACAGGGGGCTGATGGCTACACCTTC.

The chain is built from TRBV5-6 and TRBJ2-1; D uncertain. Germline CDR1 is SGHDT and CDR2 is YYEEEE. The CDR3 has 14 amino acids. With 0 bases removed from V and 3 bases from J, the gap between germline ends came to 7 bases. The CDR3: CASSLVGNYNEQFF. CDR3 coding DNA: TGTGCCAGCAGCTTGGTGGGCAACTACAATGAGCAGTTCTTC.

The chain uses TRBV4-2 and TRBJ1-3, with a weak D call TRBD1 (6 bases). Germline-derived CDR1 and CDR2 are LGHNA and YNFKEQ. The CDR3 has 14 residues. V lost 4 bases, J lost 4 bases, and 11 bases lay in between. For the CDR3, the DNA is TGTGCCAGCAGCCGTGGGGACATGGGAAACACCATATATTTT. It encodes CASSRGDMGNTIYF.

The DNA of the CDR3 is TGTGCCAGCAGGTCCACGGGCGGGAGTGGGAATGAGCAGTTCTTC. It codes for CASRSTGGSGNEQFF. The V and J genes are TRBV27 and TRBJ2-1; 7 nucleotides align to TRBD2. Germline V gives CDR1 MNHEY, CDR2 SMNVEV (reference sequence). The ends lost 6 bases at V and 7 bases at J; junction bases unmatched: 12. This CDR3 is 15 amino acids long.

CDR3 nucleotide sequence: TGTGCCAGCAGTTTCGTCGCCCGCGGGACAGGGGACGAAAAACTGTTTTTT. Translating it yields CASSFVARGTGDEKLFF. The chain has TRBV27 and TRBJ1-4; 10 bases match TRBD1. The CDR3 runs 17 residues. Germline CDR1 reads MNHEY; CDR2 reads SMNVEV (reference sequence). The V segment lost 3 bases and the J segment 8 bases; nucleotides outside the gene matches: 12.

The chain has TRBV5-6 and TRBJ1-2; weak D call: TRBD1 (6 bases). V was pared by 0 bases and J by 4 bases, with 13 bases between. Germline values: CDR1 SGHDT, CDR2 YYEEEE. The CDR3 extends over 15 amino acids. The CDR3 sequence is CASSLGRGGAYGYTF. The CDR3 DNA is TGTGCCAGCAGCTTGGGCAGGGGAGGGGCCTATGGCTACACCTTC.

V gene TRBV7-8 combines with J gene TRBJ1-4, with 8 bases matching TRBD1. Per germline, CDR1 SGHVS and CDR2 FQNEAQ. Unmatched junction bases numbered 1, after V lost 3 bases and J lost 4 bases. This CDR3 is built from 14 residues. Written as DNA, the CDR3 is TGTGCCAGCAGCTTGGACAGGGTTAATGAAAAACTGTTTTTT. Its protein is CASSLDRVNEKLFF.

This chain connects TRBV15 to TRBJ1-5; D ambiguous. CDR3 size: 14 residues. The V end lost 0 bases, the J end lost 3 bases, and 6 bases lay between the germline ends. Per germline, CDR1 LNHNV and CDR2 YYDKDF (reference sequence). CDR3 sequence (DNA): TGTGCCACCAGCAGAGATAATATCAATCAGCCCCAGCATTTT. Its translation is CATSRDNINQPQHF. The whole variable domain, remainder taken from reference TRBV15 and TRBJ1-5, is DAMVIQNPRYQVTQFGKPVTLSCSQTLNHNVMYWYQQKSSQAPKLLFHYYDKDFNNEADTPDNFQSRRPNTSFCFLDIRSPGLGDTAMYLCATSRDNINQPQHFGDGTRLSIL.

This clone came up a few times. This sequence joins TRBV7-6 and TRBJ2-7, with D perhaps TRBD1 (5 bases). Per germline, CDR1 SGHVS and CDR2 FNYEAQ. V was trimmed by 1 base and J by 6 bases, leaving 7 bases between them. The CDR3 is made up of 12 amino acids. This CDR3 is CASSLGGGEQYF. The CDR3 DNA is TGTGCCAGCAGCTTAGGGGGCGGCGAGCAGTACTTC.